A selection of T cell receptor beta chains follows, all from one sample in a study of T cells in Graves' hyperthyroidism and ophthalmopathy. TCRdb used MiXCR to reprocess the multiplex PCR reads, holding one entry per CDR3 protein. This table holds a few hundred thousand distinct CDR3 sequences, 15% to 18% found once. The sequenced material came from blood. The receptors here all came from a woman aged 25 to 39 with Graves' hyperthyroidism. Both conserved end residues are part of each CDR3. A D gene is named only where the DNA matches it firmly. A row's size may be missing; if present it is once, few, many or a size class.

cdr3_length	clone_size	j_call	d_call	v_call	cdr3_aa	cdr3_nt
14	many	TRBJ1-1	TRBD1	TRBV27	CASSTRGGYTEAFF	TGTGCCAGCAGTACCAGGGGGGGCTACACTGAAGCTTTCTTT
17	many	TRBJ2-1	-	TRBV3-1	CASSPRALGVGYNEQFF	TGTGCCAGCAGCCCCAGGGCACTAGGGGTGGGCTACAATGAGCAGTTCTTC
14	few	TRBJ2-7	-	TRBV25-1	CASSDVGGAYEQYF	TGTGCCAGCAGTGATGTGGGGGGAGCCTACGAGCAGTACTTC
16	-	TRBJ2-2	TRBD2	TRBV4-1	CASSPPVVREPGELFF	TGCGCCAGCAGCCCACCGGTTGTGCGGGAGCCCGGGGAGCTGTTTTTT
15	few	TRBJ1-3	-	TRBV3-1	CASSQDHRVGNTIYF	TGTGCCAGCAGCCAAGATCACCGGGTTGGAAACACCATATATTTT
14	-	TRBJ1-5	-	TRBV20-1	CSASGGGLLQPQHF	TGCAGTGCTAGTGGAGGGGGGCTGCTTCAGCCCCAGCATTTT
13	-	TRBJ2-7	-	TRBV5-1	CASSSGVLGEQYF	TGCGCCAGCAGCTCAGGCGTTCTAGGCGAGCAGTACTTC
15	-	TRBJ2-7	TRBD2	TRBV6-2/TRBV6-3	CASRPGSGRVLEQYF	TGTGCCAGCAGGCCCGGAAGCGGGAGGGTCCTCGAGCAGTACTTC
16	-	TRBJ2-2	-	TRBV6-1	CASIALGVGGIGELFF	TGTGCCAGCATCGCTCTAGGGGTAGGAGGGATCGGGGAGCTGTTTTTT
20	-	TRBJ2-7	TRBD2	TRBV20-1	CSARDTFREGLASASYEQYF	TGCAGTGCTAGAGACACGTTCAGGGAGGGTCTAGCGTCTGCCTCCTACGAGCAGTACTTC
17	few	TRBJ2-7	TRBD2	TRBV27	CASSPYGTSGSTYEQYF	TGTGCCAGCAGTCCGTACGGGACTAGCGGGAGTACCTACGAGCAGTACTTC
14	few	TRBJ1-1	-	TRBV6-1	CASHSPGISTEAFF	TGTGCCAGCCACTCCCCGGGGATTTCTACTGAAGCTTTCTTT
15	-	TRBJ2-1	TRBD1	TRBV27	CASSTRQGKDNEQFF	TGTGCCAGCAGTACCCGACAGGGGAAGGACAATGAGCAGTTCTTC
15	many	TRBJ2-3	-	TRBV2	CASSGRRTSTDTQYF	TGTGCCAGCAGTGGGCGAAGGACAAGCACAGATACGCAGTATTTT
12	-	TRBJ2-7	TRBD1	TRBV29-1	CSVEGARKEQYF	TGCAGCGTCGAGGGGGCCCGTAAAGAGCAGTACTTC
14	many	TRBJ2-2	-	TRBV28	CASSFRMNTGELFF	TGTGCCAGCAGTTTTAGGATGAACACCGGGGAGCTGTTTTTT
15	many	TRBJ2-7	TRBD1	TRBV15	CATSRKNRGVAEQYF	TGTGCCACCAGCAGAAAAAACAGGGGGGTTGCCGAGCAGTACTTC
12	many	TRBJ2-1	-	TRBV18	CASSPTGGEQFF	TGTGCCAGCTCACCGACAGGAGGTGAGCAGTTCTTC
16	many	TRBJ2-1	-	TRBV6-1	CASSSGGDRLYNEQFF	TGTGCCAGCAGTTCGGGGGGGGACAGGCTTTACAATGAGCAGTTCTTC
11	few	TRBJ1-2	-	TRBV27	CASGGMDGYTF	TGTGCCAGCGGGGGTATGGATGGCTACACCTTC
16	many	TRBJ2-1	TRBD2	TRBV2	CASSERGTRELNEQFF	TGTGCCAGCAGTGAACGCGGGACTAGGGAGCTCAATGAGCAGTTCTTC
15	many	TRBJ2-1	TRBD2	TRBV6-6	CASSYREGSYNEQFF	TGTGCCAGCAGTTACCGGGAGGGCTCCTACAATGAGCAGTTCTTC
16	-	TRBJ2-7	TRBD2	TRBV27	CASSRGSGRALGEQYF	TGTGCCAGCAGCCGAGGTAGCGGGAGGGCGCTGGGGGAGCAGTACTTC
14	many	TRBJ2-5	-	TRBV11-1	CASSLQMREETQYF	TGTGCCAGCAGCCTCCAGATGCGCGAAGAGACCCAGTACTTC
13	few	TRBJ2-1	-	TRBV2	CASTPNAGNEQFF	TGTGCCAGCACCCCCAACGCCGGCAATGAGCAGTTCTTC
15	-	TRBJ1-1	-	TRBV5-1	CASRFMGGENTEAFF	TGCGCCAGCAGGTTTATGGGGGGAGAGAACACTGAAGCTTTCTTT
19	-	TRBJ2-6	TRBD1	TRBV20-1	CSARALPGQGTSGANVLTF	TGCAGTGCTAGAGCTCTCCCCGGACAGGGGACGTCTGGGGCCAACGTCCTGACTTTC
15	-	TRBJ2-2	-	TRBV6-9	CASSYVGGNTGELFF	TGTGCCAGCAGTTACGTAGGGGGGAACACCGGGGAGCTGTTTTTT
15	-	TRBJ2-1	TRBD2	TRBV2	CASKGTSERRNEQFF	TGTGCCAGCAAAGGGACTAGCGAGCGGCGGAATGAGCAGTTCTTC
15	-	TRBJ1-3	-	TRBV9	CASSVEALSGNTIYF	TGTGCCAGCAGCGTAGAGGCTCTCTCTGGAAACACCATATATTTT
16	-	TRBJ2-1	TRBD2	TRBV30	CAWGAGTSGSGPEQFF	TGTGCCTGGGGGGCCGGGACTAGCGGGAGTGGGCCAGAGCAGTTCTTC
14	-	TRBJ1-2	TRBD1	TRBV27	CASSPLTGYYGYTF	TGTGCCAGCAGTCCCCTGACAGGGTATTATGGCTACACCTTC
13	-	TRBJ1-2	-	TRBV13	CASSLYRGYGYTF	TGTGCCAGCAGCTTGTACCGCGGCTATGGCTACACCTTC
12	many	TRBJ2-1	-	TRBV30	CAWSPAYNEQFF	TGTGCCTGGAGCCCTGCCTACAATGAGCAGTTCTTC
11	-	TRBJ2-1	TRBD1	TRBV6-1	CASSRQGQQFF	TGTGCCAGCAGTAGACAGGGGCAACAGTTCTTC